The present TCR beta chain was sequenced within a study of T cell responses to AZD1222 COVID-19 vaccine. Study conclusions and caveats: Donors were mostly white British, more females; clonal diversity possibly underestimated.

Of note for this clone: The target antigen is unknown.

V lost 0 bases and J 6 bases, leaving 12 bases between the germline ends. The CDR3 consists of 14 residues. Germline CDR1 is GTSNPN and CDR2 is SVGIG (reference sequence). Sequenced by immunoSEQ multiplex PCR; TCRdb stores in-frame clones only, minus some. Of about 180,000 clones in the sample, approximately 88% were seen once. This TCR was sampled from an adult in good health. V gene TRBV30 combines with J gene TRBJ1-5; D is perhaps TRBD1 (5 bases). The source was peripheral blood, collected on day 0 of AZD1222 vaccination. This CDR3 is CAWSVRQGSQPQHF. The CDR3 nucleotides read TGTGCCTGGAGTGTACGGCAGGGAAGTCAGCCCCAGCATTTT. The variable domain in full, with the rest retrieved from reference TRBV30 and TRBJ1-5, is SQTIHQWPATLVQPVGSPLSLECTVEGTSNPNLYWYRQAAGRGLQLLFYSVGIGQISSEVPQNLSASRPQDRQFILSSKKLLLSDSGFYLCAWSVRQGSQPQHFGDGTRLSIL.